This paragraph covers one T cell receptor (beta chain) sequence. The method was immunoSEQ multiplex PCR; TCRdb's version includes in-frame clones alone and lacks a portion of them. The table records roughly 100,000 clones, 88% of them present only once. This CDR3 spans 14 amino acids. Germline-derived CDR1 and CDR2 are SGHRS and YFSETQ. V dropped 6 bases and J dropped 1; count of bases not matched to a gene: 5. The data were obtained in a study of T cell responses to AZD1222 COVID-19 vaccine. The material sequenced was peripheral blood, taken on day 0 of AZD1222 vaccination. The receptor was isolated from an adult in good health. The V call is TRBV5-1, the J call TRBJ2-3, with 7 bases fitting TRBD1. The CDR3 loop reads CASTDRSGTDTQYF. The CDR3 nucleotides are TGCGCCAGCACGGACAGGTCGGGCACAGATACGCAGTATTTT.